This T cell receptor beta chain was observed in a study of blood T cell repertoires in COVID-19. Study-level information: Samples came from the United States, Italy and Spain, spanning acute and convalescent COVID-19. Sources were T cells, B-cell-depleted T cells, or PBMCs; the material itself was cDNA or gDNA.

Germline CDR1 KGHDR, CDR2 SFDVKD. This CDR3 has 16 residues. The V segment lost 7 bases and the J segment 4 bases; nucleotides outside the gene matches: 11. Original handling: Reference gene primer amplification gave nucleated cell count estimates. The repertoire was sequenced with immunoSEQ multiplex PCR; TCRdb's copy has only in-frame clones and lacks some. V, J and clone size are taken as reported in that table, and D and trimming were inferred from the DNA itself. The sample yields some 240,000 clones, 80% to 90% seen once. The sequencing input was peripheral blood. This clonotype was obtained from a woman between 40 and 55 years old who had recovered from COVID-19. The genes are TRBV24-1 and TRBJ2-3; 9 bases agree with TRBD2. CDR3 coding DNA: TGTGCCACCAGCCGCGGACTAGCGATGGGGGCAGATACGCAGTATTTT. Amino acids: CATSRGLAMGADTQYF.